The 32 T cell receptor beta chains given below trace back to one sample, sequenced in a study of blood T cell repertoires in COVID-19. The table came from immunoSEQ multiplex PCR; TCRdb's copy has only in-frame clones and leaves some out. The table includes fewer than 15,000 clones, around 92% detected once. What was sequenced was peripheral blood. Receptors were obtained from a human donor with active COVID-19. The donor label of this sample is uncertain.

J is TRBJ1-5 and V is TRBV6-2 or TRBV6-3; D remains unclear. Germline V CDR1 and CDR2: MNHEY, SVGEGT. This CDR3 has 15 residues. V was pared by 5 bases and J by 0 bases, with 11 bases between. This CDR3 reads CASSRTAYSNQPQHF. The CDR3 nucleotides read TGTGCCAGCAGTCGTACAGCATATAGCAATCAGCCCCAGCATTTT.

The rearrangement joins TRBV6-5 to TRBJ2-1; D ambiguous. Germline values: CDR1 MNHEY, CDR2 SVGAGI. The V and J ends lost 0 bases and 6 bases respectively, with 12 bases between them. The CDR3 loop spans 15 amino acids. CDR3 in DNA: TGTGCCAGCAGTTACTCGGCCCGGCGGAGCAATGAGCAGTTCTTC. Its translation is CASSYSARRSNEQFF.

The CDR3 spells CASSSPTSGRTIEQFF. CDR3 DNA: TGTGCCAGCAGTTCCCCGACTAGCGGGAGAACGATTGAGCAGTTCTTC. The chain uses TRBV27 and TRBJ2-1, with 12 bases matching TRBD2. This CDR3 region has 16 residues. Germline CDR1 MNHEY, CDR2 SMNVEV (reference sequence). Trimming at V came to 4 bases and at J to 9 bases, leaving 10 bases not matched to a gene.

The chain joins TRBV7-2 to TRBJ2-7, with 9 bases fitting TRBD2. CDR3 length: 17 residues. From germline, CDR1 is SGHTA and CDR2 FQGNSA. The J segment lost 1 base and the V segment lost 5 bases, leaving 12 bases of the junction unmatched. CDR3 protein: CASSLVVSLAGSYEQYF. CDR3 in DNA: TGTGCCAGCAGCCTGGTTGTATCTCTAGCGGGGTCCTACGAGCAGTACTTC.

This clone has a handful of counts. CDR3 nucleotides: TGTGCCATCAGACCGGGACAGGGGGCTTCTGGGGCCAACGTCCTGACTTTC. It encodes CAIRPGQGASGANVLTF. J is TRBJ2-6 and V is TRBV10-3, with 12 bases fitting TRBD1. Germline V lookup: CDR1 ENHRY, CDR2 SYGVKD. This CDR3 spans 17 amino acids. Trimming took 6 bases from V and 1 from J; bases not matched to a gene: 4.

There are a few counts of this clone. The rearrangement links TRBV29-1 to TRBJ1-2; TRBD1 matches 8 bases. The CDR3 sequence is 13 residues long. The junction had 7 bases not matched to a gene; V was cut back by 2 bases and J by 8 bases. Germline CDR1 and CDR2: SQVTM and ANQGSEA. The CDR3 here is CSVESQGARGYTF. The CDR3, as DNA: TGCAGCGTTGAAAGCCAGGGGGCGCGCGGCTACACCTTC. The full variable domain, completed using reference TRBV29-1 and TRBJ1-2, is SAVISQKPSRDICQRGTSLTIQCQVDSQVTMMFWYRQQPGQSLTLIATANQGSEATYESGFVIDKFPISRPNLTFSTLTVSNMSPEDSSIYLCSVESQGARGYTFGSGTRLTVV.

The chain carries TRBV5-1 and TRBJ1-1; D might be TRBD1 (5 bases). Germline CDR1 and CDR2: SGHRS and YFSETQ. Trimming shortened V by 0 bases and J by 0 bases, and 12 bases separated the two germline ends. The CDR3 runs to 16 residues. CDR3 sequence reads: CASSLGGAEMNTEAFF. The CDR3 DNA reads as TGCGCCAGCAGCTTGGGCGGGGCGGAAATGAACACTGAAGCTTTCTTT. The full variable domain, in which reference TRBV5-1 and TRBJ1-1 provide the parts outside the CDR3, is KAGVTQTPRYLIKTRGQQVTLSCSPISGHRSVSWYQQTPGQGLQFLFEYFSETQRNKGNFPGRFSGRQFSNSRSEMNVSTLELGDSALYLCASSLGGAEMNTEAFFGQGTRLTVV.

The CDR3 here is CASSPTGPQNTIYF. As DNA, the CDR3 is TGTGCCAGCAGCCCGACAGGGCCGCAAAACACCATATATTTT. The genes are TRBV9 and TRBJ1-3; 7 nucleotides match TRBD1. This CDR3 is built from 14 residues. V was clipped by 4 bases and J by 6 bases; unmatched bases: 7. Germline CDR1 is SGDLS and CDR2 is YYNGEE.

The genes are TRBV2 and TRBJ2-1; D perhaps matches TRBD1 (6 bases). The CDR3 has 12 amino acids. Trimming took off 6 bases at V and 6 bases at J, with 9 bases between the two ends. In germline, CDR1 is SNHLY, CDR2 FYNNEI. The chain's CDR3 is CASRQGTNEQFF. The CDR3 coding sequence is TGTGCCAGCAGGCAGGGGACCAATGAGCAGTTCTTC.

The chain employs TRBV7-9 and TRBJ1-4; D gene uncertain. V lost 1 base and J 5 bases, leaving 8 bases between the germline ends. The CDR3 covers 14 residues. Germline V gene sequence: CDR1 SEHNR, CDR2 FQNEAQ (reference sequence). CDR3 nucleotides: TGTGCCAGCAGCTTAGTTAAGGAGAATGAAAAACTGTTTTTT. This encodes CASSLVKENEKLFF.

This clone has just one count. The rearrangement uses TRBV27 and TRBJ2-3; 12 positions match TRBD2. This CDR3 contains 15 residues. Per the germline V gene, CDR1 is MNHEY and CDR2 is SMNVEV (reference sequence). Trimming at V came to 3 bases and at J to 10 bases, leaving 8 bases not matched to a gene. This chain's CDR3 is CASSFASGRETPQYF. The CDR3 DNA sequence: TGTGCCAGCAGTTTCGCTAGCGGGAGGGAGACCCCGCAGTATTTT.

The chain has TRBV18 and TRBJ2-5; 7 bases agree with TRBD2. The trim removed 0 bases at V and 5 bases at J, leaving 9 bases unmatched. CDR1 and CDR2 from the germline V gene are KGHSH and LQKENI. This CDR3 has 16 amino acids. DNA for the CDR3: TGTGCCAGCTCACCACCCCAGAGGCTGGGAGGGGAGACCCAGTACTTC. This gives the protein CASSPPQRLGGETQYF.

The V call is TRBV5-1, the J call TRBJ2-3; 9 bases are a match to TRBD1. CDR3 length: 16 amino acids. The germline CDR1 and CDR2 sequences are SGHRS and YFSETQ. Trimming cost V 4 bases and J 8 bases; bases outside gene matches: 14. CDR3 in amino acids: CASSTTGGAFPATQYF. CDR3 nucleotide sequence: TGCGCCAGCAGCACGACAGGGGGAGCCTTCCCAGCTACGCAGTATTTT. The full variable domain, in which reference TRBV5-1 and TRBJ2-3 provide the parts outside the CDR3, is KAGVTQTPRYLIKTRGQQVTLSCSPISGHRSVSWYQQTPGQGLQFLFEYFSETQRNKGNFPGRFSGRQFSNSRSEMNVSTLELGDSALYLCASSTTGGAFPATQYFGPGTRLTVL.

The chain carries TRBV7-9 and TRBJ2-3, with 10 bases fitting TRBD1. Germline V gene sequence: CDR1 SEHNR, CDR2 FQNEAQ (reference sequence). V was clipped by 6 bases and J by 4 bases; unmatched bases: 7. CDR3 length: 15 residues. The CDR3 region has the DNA TGTGCCAGCAGGACGGGACAGGGGAGTCCAGATACGCAGTATTTT. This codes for CASRTGQGSPDTQYF.

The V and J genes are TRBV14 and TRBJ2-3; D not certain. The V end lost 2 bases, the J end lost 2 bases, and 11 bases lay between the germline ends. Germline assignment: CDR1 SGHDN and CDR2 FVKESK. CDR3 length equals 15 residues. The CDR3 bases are TGTGCCAGCAGCCAACTTCGGCGGAACACAGATACGCAGTATTTT. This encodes CASSQLRRNTDTQYF.

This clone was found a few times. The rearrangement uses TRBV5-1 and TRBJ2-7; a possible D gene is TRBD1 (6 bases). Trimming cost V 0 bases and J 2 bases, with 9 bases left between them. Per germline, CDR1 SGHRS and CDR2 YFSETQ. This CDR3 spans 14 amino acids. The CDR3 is CASSLDGQPYEQYF. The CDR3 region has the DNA TGCGCCAGCAGCTTGGATGGACAGCCCTACGAGCAGTACTTC.

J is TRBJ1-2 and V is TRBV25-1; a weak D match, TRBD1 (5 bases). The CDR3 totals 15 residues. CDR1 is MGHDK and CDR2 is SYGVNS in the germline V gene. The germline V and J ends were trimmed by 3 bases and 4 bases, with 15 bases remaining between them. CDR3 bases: TGTGCCAGCAGTGACAGGGCCAGTGGCATCTATGGCTACACCTTC. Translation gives CASSDRASGIYGYTF.

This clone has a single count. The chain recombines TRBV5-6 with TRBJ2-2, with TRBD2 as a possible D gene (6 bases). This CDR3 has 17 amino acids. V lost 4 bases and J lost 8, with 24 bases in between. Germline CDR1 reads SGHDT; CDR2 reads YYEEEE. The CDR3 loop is CASSPLGAGRSYGELFF. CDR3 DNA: TGTGCCAGCAGCCCGCTTGGGGCAGGGAGGTCATATGGGGAGCTGTTTTTT.

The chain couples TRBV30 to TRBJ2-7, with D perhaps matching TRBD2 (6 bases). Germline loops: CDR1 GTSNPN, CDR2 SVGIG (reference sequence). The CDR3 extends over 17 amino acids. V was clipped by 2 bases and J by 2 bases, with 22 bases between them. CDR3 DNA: TGTGCCTGGAGTTCGGGAAACCAGGGACTTTCTGCCTACGAGCAGTACTTC. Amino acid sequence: CAWSSGNQGLSAYEQYF.

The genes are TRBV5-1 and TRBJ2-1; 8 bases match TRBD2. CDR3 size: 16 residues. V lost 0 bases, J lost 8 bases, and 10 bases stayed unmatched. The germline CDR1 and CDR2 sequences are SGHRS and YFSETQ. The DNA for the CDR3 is TGCGCCAGCAGCTTGGCCGGCGGGGGGATTCCGGATGAGCAGTTCTTC. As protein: CASSLAGGGIPDEQFF.

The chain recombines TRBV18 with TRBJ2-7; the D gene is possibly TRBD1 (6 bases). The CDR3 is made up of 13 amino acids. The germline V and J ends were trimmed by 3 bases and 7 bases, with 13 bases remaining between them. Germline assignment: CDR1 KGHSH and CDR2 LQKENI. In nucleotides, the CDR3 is TGTGCCAGCTCACCGGACAGTTTGGGGGAGCAGTACTTC. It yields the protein CASSPDSLGEQYF.

The CDR3 DNA reads TGTGCCAGCAGACAGGGGCGGGATGAAAAACTGTTTTTT. Residues: CASRQGRDEKLFF. J is TRBJ1-4 and V is TRBV6-6; 7 nucleotides match TRBD1. From germline, CDR1 is MNHNY and CDR2 SVGAGI (reference sequence). Unmatched junction bases numbered 4, after V lost 6 bases and J lost 6 bases. This CDR3 region has 13 residues.

The CDR3 here is CASSPDSGYTF. The DNA for the CDR3 is TGCGCCAGCAGCCCAGATTCCGGCTACACCTTC. The rearrangement joins TRBV23-1 to TRBJ1-2; no clear D. TRBV23-1 is known as an ORF, though its function is uncertain. V was trimmed by 6 bases and J by 8 bases, leaving 10 bases between them. The CDR3 extends over 11 amino acids.

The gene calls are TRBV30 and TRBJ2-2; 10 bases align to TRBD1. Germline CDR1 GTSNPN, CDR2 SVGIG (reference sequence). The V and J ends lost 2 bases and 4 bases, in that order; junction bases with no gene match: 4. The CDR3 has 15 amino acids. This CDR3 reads CAWSRQGASTGELFF. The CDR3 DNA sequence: TGTGCCTGGAGTCGACAGGGGGCGTCCACCGGGGAGCTGTTTTTT.

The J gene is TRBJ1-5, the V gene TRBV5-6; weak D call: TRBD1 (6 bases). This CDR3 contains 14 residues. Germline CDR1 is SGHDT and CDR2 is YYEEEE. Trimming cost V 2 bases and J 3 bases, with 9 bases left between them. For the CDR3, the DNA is TGTGCCAGCAGCTTATACAGGGACAATCAGCCCCAGCATTTT. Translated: CASSLYRDNQPQHF.

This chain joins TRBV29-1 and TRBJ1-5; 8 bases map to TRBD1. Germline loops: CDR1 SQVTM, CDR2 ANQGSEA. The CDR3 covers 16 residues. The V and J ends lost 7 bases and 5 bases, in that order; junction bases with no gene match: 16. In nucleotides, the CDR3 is TGCAGCGCCGAGCGGGGGGTAGACAGGGGAGATCAGCCCCAGCATTTT. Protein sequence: CSAERGVDRGDQPQHF.

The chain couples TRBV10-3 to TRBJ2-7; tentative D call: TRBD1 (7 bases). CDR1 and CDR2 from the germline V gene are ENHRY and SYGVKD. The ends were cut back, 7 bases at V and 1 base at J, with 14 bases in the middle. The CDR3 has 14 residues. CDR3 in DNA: TGTGCCATCACCGGAGGGGGCGGATCCTACGAGCAGTACTTC. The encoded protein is CAITGGGGSYEQYF.

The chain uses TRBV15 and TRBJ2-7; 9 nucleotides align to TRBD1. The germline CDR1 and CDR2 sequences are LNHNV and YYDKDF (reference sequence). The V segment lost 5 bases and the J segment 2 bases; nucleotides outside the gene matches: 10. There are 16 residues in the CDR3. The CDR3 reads CATSAPGQGSPYEQYF. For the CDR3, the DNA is TGTGCCACCAGCGCTCCGGGACAGGGTTCCCCCTACGAGCAGTACTTC.

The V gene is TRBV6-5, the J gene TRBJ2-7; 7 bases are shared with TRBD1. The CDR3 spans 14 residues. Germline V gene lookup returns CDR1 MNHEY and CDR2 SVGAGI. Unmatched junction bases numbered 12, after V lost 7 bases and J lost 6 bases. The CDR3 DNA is TGTGCCAGCATCAAGGGGACAGCCCCTTTCGAGCAGTACTTC. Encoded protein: CASIKGTAPFEQYF.

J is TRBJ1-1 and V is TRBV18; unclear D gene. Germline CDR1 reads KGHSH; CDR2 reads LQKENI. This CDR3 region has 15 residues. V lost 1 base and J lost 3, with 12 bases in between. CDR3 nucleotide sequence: TGTGCCAGCTCACCACTGACGCGGAGGGACACTGAAGCTTTCTTT. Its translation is CASSPLTRRDTEAFF.

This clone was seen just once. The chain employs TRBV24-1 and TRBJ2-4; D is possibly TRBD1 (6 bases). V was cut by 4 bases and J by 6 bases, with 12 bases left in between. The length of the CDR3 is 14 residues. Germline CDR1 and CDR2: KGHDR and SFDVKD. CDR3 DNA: TGTGCCACCAGTGACACTACAGGGACAAACATTCAGTACTTC. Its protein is CATSDTTGTNIQYF.

The CDR3 sequence is CASLTGRRGNQPQHF. CDR3 coding DNA: TGTGCCAGCCTAACTGGACGGCGGGGCAATCAGCCCCAGCATTTT. The rearrangement uses TRBV2 and TRBJ1-5, with D unresolved. Trimming cost V 8 bases and J 2 bases, with 16 bases left between them. CDR1 SNHLY and CDR2 FYNNEI come from the germline V gene. CDR3 size: 15 residues.